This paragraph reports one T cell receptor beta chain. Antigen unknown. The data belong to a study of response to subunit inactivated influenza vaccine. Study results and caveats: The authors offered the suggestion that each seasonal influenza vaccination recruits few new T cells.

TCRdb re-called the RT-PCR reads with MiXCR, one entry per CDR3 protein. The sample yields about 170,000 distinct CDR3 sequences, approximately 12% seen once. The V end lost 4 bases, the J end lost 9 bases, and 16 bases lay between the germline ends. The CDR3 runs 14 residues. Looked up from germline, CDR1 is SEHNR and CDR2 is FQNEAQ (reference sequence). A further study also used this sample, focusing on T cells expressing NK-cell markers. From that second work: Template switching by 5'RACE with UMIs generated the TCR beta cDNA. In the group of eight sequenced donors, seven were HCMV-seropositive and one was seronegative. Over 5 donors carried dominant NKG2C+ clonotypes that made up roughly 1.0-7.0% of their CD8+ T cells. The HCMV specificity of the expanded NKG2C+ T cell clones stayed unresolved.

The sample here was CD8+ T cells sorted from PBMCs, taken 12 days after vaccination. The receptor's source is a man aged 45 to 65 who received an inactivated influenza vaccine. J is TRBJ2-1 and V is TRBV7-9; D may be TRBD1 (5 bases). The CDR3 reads CASSYWSGPTEQFF. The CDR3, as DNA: TGTGCCAGCAGCTACTGGTCAGGGCCGACTGAGCAGTTCTTC.